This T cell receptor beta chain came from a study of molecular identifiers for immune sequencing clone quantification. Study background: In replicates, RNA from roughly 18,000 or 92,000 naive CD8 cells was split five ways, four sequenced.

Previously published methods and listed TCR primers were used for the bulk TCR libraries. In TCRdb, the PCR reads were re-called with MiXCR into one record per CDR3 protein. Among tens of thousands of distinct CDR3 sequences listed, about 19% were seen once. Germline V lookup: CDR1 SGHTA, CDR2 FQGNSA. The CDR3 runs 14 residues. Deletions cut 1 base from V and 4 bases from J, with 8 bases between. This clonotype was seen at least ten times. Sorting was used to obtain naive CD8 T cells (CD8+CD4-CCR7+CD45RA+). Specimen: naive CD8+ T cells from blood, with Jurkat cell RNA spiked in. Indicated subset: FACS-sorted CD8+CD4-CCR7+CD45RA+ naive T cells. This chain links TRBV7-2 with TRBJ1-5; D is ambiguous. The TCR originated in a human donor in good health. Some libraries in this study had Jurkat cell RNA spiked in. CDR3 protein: CASSLGTGNQPQHF. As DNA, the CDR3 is TGTGCCAGCAGCTTAGGGACGGGAAATCAGCCCCAGCATTTT.